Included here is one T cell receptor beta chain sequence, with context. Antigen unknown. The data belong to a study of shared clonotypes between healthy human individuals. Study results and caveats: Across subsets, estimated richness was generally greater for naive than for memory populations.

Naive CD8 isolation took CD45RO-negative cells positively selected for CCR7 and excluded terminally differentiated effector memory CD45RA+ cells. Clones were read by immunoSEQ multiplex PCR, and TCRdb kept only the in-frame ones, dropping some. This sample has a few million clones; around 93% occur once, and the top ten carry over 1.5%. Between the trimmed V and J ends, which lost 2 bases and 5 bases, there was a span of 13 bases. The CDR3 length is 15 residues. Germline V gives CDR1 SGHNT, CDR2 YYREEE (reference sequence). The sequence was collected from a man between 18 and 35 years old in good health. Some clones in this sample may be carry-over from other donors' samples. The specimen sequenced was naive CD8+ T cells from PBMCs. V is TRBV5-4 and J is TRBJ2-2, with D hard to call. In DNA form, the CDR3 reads TGTGCCAGCAGCTTTTACACAGCGCGAACCGGGGAGCTGTTTTTT. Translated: CASSFYTARTGELFF. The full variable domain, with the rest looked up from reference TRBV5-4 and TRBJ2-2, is ETGVTQSPTHLIKTRGQQVTLRCSSQSGHNTVSWYQQALGQGPQFIFQYYREEENGRGNFPPRFSGLQFPNYSSELNVNALELDDSALYLCASSFYTARTGELFFGEGSRLTVL.